This T cell receptor beta chain derives from a study of cytotoxic CD8 clonotypes in ibrutinib-treated CLL. Study summary: Of the patients, 10 to 12 were relapsed/refractory, about 15 treatment-naive and around 17 IGHV unmutated. General observations from the study: The public clonotypes identified were infrequent and showed contraction or stability on treatment. Age-matched healthy donor levels were exceeded by baseline clonality, which tracked circulating CD8+ T-cell counts.

The data were produced by immunoSEQ multiplex PCR, yet TCRdb's version contains in-frame clones alone and is incomplete. Of approximately 130,000 clones listed, approximately 81% are singletons. TCR beta libraries used approximately 1.8 micrograms of genomic DNA from cryopreserved PBMCs. On this clone itself: Its antigen is not identified.

The length of the CDR3 is 16 residues. After removal of 0 bases from V and 2 bases from J, the junction contained 4 bases not matched to a gene. CDR1 and CDR2 from the germline V gene are SGDLS and YYNGEE. The TCR originated in a human donor with chronic lymphocytic leukemia. The specimen was PBMCs, collected after 24 months of ibrutinib treatment. V and J are TRBV9 and TRBJ2-2; 7 bases are shared with TRBD1. The CDR3 nucleotides are TGTGCCAGCAGCGTAGTCGACAGGGCCAACACCGGGGAGCTGTTTTTT. Its protein is CASSVVDRANTGELFF.